This is a list of T cell receptor beta chains from one sample in a study of patients and donors after allogeneic stem cell transplantation. MiXCR, run by TCRdb on the RT-PCR reads, gives a single entry per CDR3 protein. The sample carries some 24,000 distinct CDR3 sequences, around 40% recorded once. Sequenced input: blood, either unsorted or a sorted T cell fraction (not recorded which). These receptors all stem from a human donor who was either an allogeneic HSCT recipient or a stem cell or donor lymphocyte infusion donor (not recorded which). It is not recorded whose cells these are; they may come from a transplant donor. The CDR3 runs from the conserved cysteine through the conserved F or W. D genes are given only for firm matches. Clone size is stated in some rows and not others, as once, few, many or a class when expanded.

NA,TRBV9,TRBJ1-2,TRBD1,TGTGCCAGCAGCCAACAGGGGAACTATGGCTACACCTTC,CASSQQGNYGYTF
NA,TRBV3-1,TRBJ1-5,NA,TGTGCCAGCAGCCGGGGGACGGTCAATCAGCCCCAGCATTTT,CASSRGTVNQPQHF
NA,TRBV5-1,TRBJ1-1,TRBD1,TGCGCCAGCAGCCGCTTGGGACAGCTGAACACTGAAGCTTTCTTT,CASSRLGQLNTEAFF
once,TRBV11-2,TRBJ1-3,TRBD1,TGTGCCAGCACCCTATCGGGCAGGGGGCGATCTGGAAACACCATATATTTT,CASTLSGRGRSGNTIYF
NA,TRBV25-1,TRBJ1-2,NA,TGTGCCAGCAGTGAATTCCGCAGGGCTGATGCTACCCATTATGGCTACACCTTC,CASSEFRRADATHYGYTF
NA,TRBV7-9,TRBJ2-3,TRBD2,TGTGCCAGCAGCCCTCCCGGGACTAGGGAGGGGGATACGCAGTATTTT,CASSPPGTREGDTQYF
NA,TRBV7-9,TRBJ2-7,NA,TGTGCCAGCAGCTTAGCACAGGTTGAAGAGCAGTACTTC,CASSLAQVEEQYF
NA,TRBV3-1,TRBJ2-7,TRBD1,TGTGCCAGCAGACCCGACAGGGGTTCCTACGAGCAGTACTTC,CASRPDRGSYEQYF
NA,TRBV9,TRBJ2-4,TRBD2,TGTGCCAGCAGCCCGAGGGAGGGCGGGAGCGTTAACATTCAGTACTTC,CASSPREGGSVNIQYF
NA,TRBV7-2,TRBJ2-3,TRBD2,TGTGCCAGCAGCTTAACGGGACTAGTGGATACGCAGTATTTT,CASSLTGLVDTQYF
few,TRBV12-3/TRBV12-4,TRBJ1-1,NA,TGTGCCAGCAGATCCTCTGGGGCCCAGAACACTGAAGCTTTCTTT,CASRSSGAQNTEAFF
few,TRBV11-2,TRBJ2-1,TRBD2,TGTGCCAGCAGCAGAGGACTAGCGGGGGCCTACAATGAGCAGTTCTTC,CASSRGLAGAYNEQFF
few,TRBV6-5,TRBJ1-2,TRBD1,TGTGCCTCTAGCCCGGGACAGGTTCCTCTTCGGTATGGCTACACCTTC,CASSPGQVPLRYGYTF
NA,TRBV4-1,TRBJ1-1,NA,TGCGCCAGCAGCCAAGATAGGGGCACGGGGTTTGAAGCTTTCTTT,CASSQDRGTGFEAFF
NA,TRBV6-6,TRBJ2-3,NA,TGTGCCAGCAGTTACTCGAAGTTAGCGGCCGTTATTAGCACAGATACGCAGTATTTT,CASSYSKLAAVISTDTQYF
NA,TRBV11-3,TRBJ2-2,NA,TGTGCCAGCAGCAGAGGAGGGGAAACCGGGGAGCTGTTTTTT,CASSRGGETGELFF
once,TRBV4-1,TRBJ1-2,NA,TGCGCCAGCAGCCAAGATTTGGCAGTGTGGGGGGGTGGCTATGGCTACACCTTC,CASSQDLAVWGGGYGYTF
NA,TRBV7-9,TRBJ1-1,NA,TGTGCCAGCAGCTTAATGGGAGAAAGGAGGACTTTCTTT,CASSLMGERRTFF
few,TRBV4-1,TRBJ2-7,NA,TGCGCCAGCAGCCAAGTAAGGGGGAGCTCCTACGAGCAGTACTTC,CASSQVRGSSYEQYF
once,TRBV28,TRBJ2-7,NA,TGTGCCAGCAGTGATATCTACGAGCAGTACTTC,CASSDIYEQYF
NA,TRBV5-6,TRBJ1-5,NA,TGTGCCAGCAGCGGGAGAGAGCAGCCCCAGCATTTT,CASSGREQPQHF
NA,TRBV12-3/TRBV12-4,TRBJ1-4,TRBD1,TGTGCCAGCAGTTCGGACAGGGGGCGAGAAAAACTGTTTTTT,CASSSDRGREKLFF
NA,TRBV5-1,TRBJ1-5,NA,TGCGCCAGCAGCTTTTCCGGAGGAGATCAGCCCCAGCATTTT,CASSFSGGDQPQHF
few,TRBV18,TRBJ1-3,TRBD1,TGTGCCAGCTCACTGGGACAGGTCGCCTCTGGAAACACCATATATTTT,CASSLGQVASGNTIYF
NA,TRBV4-1,TRBJ2-1,NA,TGCGCCAGCAGCCAAGGAAGTCGCAGTTACAATGAGCAGTTCTTC,CASSQGSRSYNEQFF
NA,TRBV20-1,TRBJ1-5,NA,TGCAGTGCTCGAGCAGCCGCAAGAGGTAGCAATCAGCCCCAGCATTTT,CSARAAARGSNQPQHF
NA,TRBV5-6,TRBJ2-4,NA,TGTGCCAGCAGCTTTAGCACCCAATATGGCAAAAACATTCAGTACTTC,CASSFSTQYGKNIQYF
once,TRBV7-2,TRBJ2-3,NA,TGTGCCAGCAGCTTAGTGGGGAGCGGCAGCACAGATACGCAGTATTTT,CASSLVGSGSTDTQYF
NA,TRBV28,TRBJ1-6,NA,TGTGCCAGCAGTTTATTGGGGGGGGCCAACCTTTCACCCCTCCACTTT,CASSLLGGANLSPLHF
NA,TRBV7-3,TRBJ2-2,TRBD2,TGTGCCAGCAGCTACGGACTAGCGGGGAACACCGGGGAGCTGTTTTTT,CASSYGLAGNTGELFF
NA,TRBV20-1,TRBJ2-4,TRBD1,TGCAGTGCCAGGGCCGGGACAGTCAAAAACATTCAGTACTTC,CSARAGTVKNIQYF
few,TRBV10-3,TRBJ1-5,NA,TGTGCCATCAGTGAGTGGGCCGGCAATCAGCCCCAGCATTTT,CAISEWAGNQPQHF
few,TRBV2,TRBJ1-1,NA,TGTGCCAGCAGTCCAGACAGATATAACACTGAAGCTTTCTTT,CASSPDRYNTEAFF
once,TRBV12-3/TRBV12-4,TRBJ2-7,TRBD2,TGTGCCAGCAGTTTAAGACTAGCGGGACCTAAGTACTTC,CASSLRLAGPKYF
NA,TRBV10-2,TRBJ1-1,NA,TGCGCCATAAAGGCAGGGCGCATGAACACTGAAGCTTTCTTT,CAIKAGRMNTEAFF
once,TRBV12-3/TRBV12-4,TRBJ1-1,NA,TGTGCCGTGCGTTTGGTGACACCGAACACTGAAGCTTTCTTT,CAVRLVTPNTEAFF
NA,TRBV28,TRBJ2-2,NA,TGTGCCAGCAACTTCCTAGCGACCGGGGAGCTGTTTTTT,CASNFLATGELFF
NA,TRBV5-1,TRBJ2-2,NA,TGCGCCAGCAGCACAGGACTTAACACCGGGGAGCTGTTTTTT,CASSTGLNTGELFF
NA,TRBV28,TRBJ1-1,NA,TGTGCCAGCAGTTCCGACCCTTCTGAAGCTTTCTTT,CASSSDPSEAFF
few,TRBV7-9,TRBJ1-1,NA,TGTGCCAGCAGCTTCGGAGGGCCCGTGAACACTGAAGCTTTCTTT,CASSFGGPVNTEAFF
few,TRBV5-1,TRBJ1-2,TRBD1,TGCGCCAGCAGCCTAAACCCATCGACAGGGTTGGATGGCTACACCTTC,CASSLNPSTGLDGYTF
NA,TRBV12-3/TRBV12-4,TRBJ2-7,NA,TGTGCCAGCAGTAGGAGGACGGTCCTCTCCTACGAGCAGTACTTC,CASSRRTVLSYEQYF
NA,TRBV10-3,TRBJ1-1,TRBD1,TGTGCCATCAGGAGGACAGGGGGTAACATGAACACTGAAGCTTTCTTT,CAIRRTGGNMNTEAFF